This T cell receptor beta chain was observed in a study of blood T cell repertoires in COVID-19. V was trimmed by 2 bases and J by 6 bases, leaving 10 bases between them. Germline V lookup: CDR1 SGHTA, CDR2 FQGNSA. The CDR3 covers 13 residues. The repertoire was sequenced with immunoSEQ multiplex PCR; TCRdb's copy has only in-frame clones and lacks some. The table records about 230,000 clones, roughly 88% of them present only once. This receptor was obtained from a man aged 35 to 55 who had recovered from COVID-19. This sequence joins TRBV7-2 and TRBJ1-2, with a possible D match to TRBD1 (6 bases). The sample taken for sequencing was peripheral blood. CDR3 region: CASSLSPGDGYTF. CDR3 DNA sequence: TGTGCCAGCAGCTTATCCCCAGGGGATGGCTACACCTTC.